The 17 T cell receptor beta chains below were found in one sample sequenced in a study of blood T cell repertoires in COVID-19. Sequenced by immunoSEQ multiplex PCR; TCRdb stores in-frame clones only, minus some. The sample records hundreds of thousands of clones, 65% to 85% being singletons. Specimen: PBMCs or T cells enriched from blood (not recorded which). The origin of the receptors is a man aged 25 to 40 with acute COVID-19.

V usage is TRBV24-1 and J usage is TRBJ2-1; D possibly corresponds to TRBD2 (6 bases). Trimming removed 2 bases from V and 5 bases from J, with 15 bases in between. The germline gives CDR1 KGHDR, CDR2 SFDVKD. This CDR3 spans 16 amino acids. The CDR3 reads CATSDSFSAGNNEQFF. For the CDR3, the DNA is TGTGCCACCAGTGATTCCTTTAGCGCGGGGAACAATGAGCAGTTCTTC.

The V and J genes are TRBV11-2 and TRBJ2-1; D gene uncertain. Trimming removed 0 bases from V and 8 bases from J, with 11 bases in between. This CDR3 is 14 amino acids long. The germline V gene has CDR1 SGHAT and CDR2 FQNNGV. The CDR3 loop is CASSLDWAGHEQFF. The CDR3 region has the DNA TGTGCCAGCAGCTTAGATTGGGCTGGCCATGAGCAGTTCTTC.

This chain links TRBV2 with TRBJ2-3, with 9 bases aligning to TRBD2. Trimming cost V 7 bases and J 0 bases; bases outside gene matches: 8. The length of the CDR3 is 16 residues. From germline, CDR1 is SNHLY and CDR2 FYNNEI. CDR3 DNA: TGTGCCAGCACTCCGGGACTAGCAAGTAGCACAGATACGCAGTATTTT. Its protein product is CASTPGLASSTDTQYF.

This clone was picked up one time. The chain uses TRBV5-1 and TRBJ1-2, with 8 nucleotides matching TRBD1. CDR1 is SGHRS and CDR2 is YFSETQ in the germline V gene. V dropped 0 bases and J dropped 3; count of bases not matched to a gene: 4. CDR3 size: 15 residues. This CDR3 is CASSLAGQADYGYTF. CDR3 nucleotides: TGCGCCAGCAGCTTGGCGGGACAGGCTGACTATGGCTACACCTTC.

The rearrangement joins TRBV7-2 to TRBJ2-1, with 7 bases matching TRBD1. CDR3 length equals 17 residues. CDR1 is SGHTA and CDR2 is FQGNSA in the germline V gene. The junction had 18 bases not matched to a gene; V was cut back by 5 bases and J by 8 bases. The CDR3 DNA reads as TGTGCCAGCAGCGTTCGACAGGGTATAAGGGGTTTCTATGAGCAGTTCTTC. Amino acids: CASSVRQGIRGFYEQFF. The complete variable domain, with remaining parts taken from reference TRBV7-2 and TRBJ2-1, reads GAGVSQSPSNKVTEKGKDVELRCDPISGHTALYWYRQSLGQGLEFLIYFQGNSAPDKSGLPSDRFSAERTGGSVSTLTIQRTQQEDSAVYLCASSVRQGIRGFYEQFFGPGTRLTVL.

V is TRBV9 and J is TRBJ1-1; D gene ambiguous. The V gene's germline CDR1 is SGDLS and CDR2 YYNGEE. The ends were cut back, 0 bases at V and 5 bases at J, with 20 bases in the middle. CDR3 length: 17 residues. CDR3 sequence reads: CASSVDPVSGLKTEAFF. CDR3 bases: TGTGCCAGCAGCGTAGATCCGGTCTCGGGGTTAAAAACTGAAGCTTTCTTT.

The V call is TRBV28, the J call TRBJ2-7, with 8 nucleotides matching TRBD2. V gave up 3 bases and J gave up 6 bases; unmatched junction bases: 7. The CDR3 contains 14 residues. Germline V gene sequence: CDR1 MDHEN, CDR2 SYDVKM. Here the CDR3 reads CASSFSGGQGEQYF. In DNA, the CDR3 is TGTGCCAGCAGTTTCTCGGGGGGGCAAGGCGAGCAGTACTTC.

The J gene is TRBJ1-3, the V gene TRBV14; TRBD1 might be the D (6 bases). The germline V gene has CDR1 SGHDN and CDR2 FVKESK. V was shortened by 2 bases and J by 1 base, with 9 bases between the two germline ends. This CDR3 is 15 amino acids long. The CDR3: CASSQRQGSGNTIYF. In DNA form, the CDR3 reads TGTGCCAGCAGCCAACGGCAGGGGTCTGGAAACACCATATATTTT. The complete variable domain, with remaining parts taken from reference TRBV14 and TRBJ1-3, reads EAGVTQFPSHSVIEKGQTVTLRCDPISGHDNLYWYRRVMGKEIKFLLHFVKESKQDESGMPNNRFLAERTGGTYSTLKVQPAELEDSGVYFCASSQRQGSGNTIYFGEGSWLTVV.

This chain connects TRBV19 to TRBJ2-1; a possible D gene is TRBD1 (6 bases). The germline V gene encodes CDR1 LNHDA and CDR2 SQIVND (reference sequence). The CDR3 sequence is 16 residues long. With 4 bases removed from V and 5 bases from J, the gap between germline ends came to 18 bases. CDR3 protein: CASSTLTGLENNEQFF. The CDR3 region has the DNA TGTGCCAGTAGTACCCTCACAGGGCTCGAGAACAATGAGCAGTTCTTC.

This chain joins TRBV10-3 and TRBJ2-1; 10 bases fit TRBD1. Trimming took 3 bases from V and 4 from J; bases not matched to a gene: 3. Germline-derived CDR1 and CDR2 are ENHRY and SYGVKD. This CDR3 is built from 15 residues. The CDR3 DNA reads TGTGCCATCAGTGATTGGACAGGGGGGTACAATGAGCAGTTCTTC. The encoded protein is CAISDWTGGYNEQFF.

This CDR3 reads CASSSTGAGTEAFF. The CDR3 DNA sequence: TGTGCCAGCAGCTCGACAGGGGCAGGGACTGAAGCTTTCTTT. The chain combines TRBV5-5 with TRBJ1-1; 8 bases are shared with TRBD1. V trimming: 3 bases; J trimming: 5 bases; junction bases outside the gene matches: 6. CDR1 and CDR2 (germline): SGHKS, YYEKEE (reference sequence). The CDR3 has 14 residues.

The chain employs TRBV5-5 and TRBJ1-3; 10 bases agree with TRBD1. CDR1 and CDR2 (germline): SGHKS, YYEKEE (reference sequence). With 4 bases clipped from V and 7 bases from J, the junction kept 5 bases outside the gene matches. The CDR3 loop spans 14 amino acids. CDR3 protein: CASSGGQGGNTIYF. CDR3 nucleotides: TGTGCCAGCAGCGGAGGACAGGGGGGGAACACCATATATTTT.

J is TRBJ2-5 and V is TRBV30; 7 bases are shared with TRBD2. CDR1 and CDR2 from the germline V gene are GTSNPN and SVGIG (reference sequence). The CDR3 loop spans 14 amino acids. V was pared by 3 bases and J by 4 bases, with 8 bases of the junction left unmatched. Written as DNA, the CDR3 is TGTGCCTGGAGACTGACTAGCCTGGGAGAGACCCAGTACTTC. Its translation: CAWRLTSLGETQYF.

This rearrangement joins TRBV11-2 to TRBJ1-1; D call uncertain. There are 13 residues in the CDR3. V lost 2 bases, J lost 5 bases, and 9 bases lay in between. Germline-derived CDR1 and CDR2 are SGHAT and FQNNGV. CDR3 coding DNA: TGTGCCAGCAGCTTAACCACTAAGACTGAAGCTTTCTTT. The encoded protein is CASSLTTKTEAFF. The full variable domain, rest sourced from reference TRBV11-2 and TRBJ1-1, is EAGVAQSPRYKIIEKRQSVAFWCNPISGHATLYWYQQILGQGPKLLIQFQNNGVVDDSQLPKDRFSAERLKGVDSTLKIQPAKLEDSAVYLCASSLTTKTEAFFGQGTRLTVV.

The rearrangement uses TRBV10-1 and TRBJ1-5, with D uncertain. Germline V gene lookup returns CDR1 WNHNN and CDR2 SYGVQD (reference sequence). The V end was cut by 6 bases, the J end by 3 bases, with 3 bases between. The CDR3 consists of 11 residues. CDR3 amino acids: CASSLNQPQHF. DNA of the CDR3: TGCGCCAGCAGCCTCAATCAGCCCCAGCATTTT.

The chain links TRBV5-6 to TRBJ2-3, with 11 bases fitting TRBD1. In germline, CDR1 is SGHDT, CDR2 YYEEEE. Unmatched junction bases numbered 3, after V lost 4 bases and J lost 2 bases. The CDR3 is 15 amino acids. This CDR3 is CASSRTGGPTDTQYF. CDR3 bases: TGTGCCAGCAGCCGGACAGGGGGCCCCACAGATACGCAGTATTTT.

The rearrangement uses TRBV6-5 and TRBJ2-5, with a weak D call TRBD2 (7 bases). V was trimmed by 6 bases and J by 5 bases, leaving 19 bases between them. The V gene's germline CDR1 is MNHEY and CDR2 SVGAGI. The CDR3 totals 15 residues. The CDR3, as DNA: TGTGCCAGCAGCCCCATGGAGGGGGGGCTGGAGACCCAGTACTTC. Protein product: CASSPMEGGLETQYF.